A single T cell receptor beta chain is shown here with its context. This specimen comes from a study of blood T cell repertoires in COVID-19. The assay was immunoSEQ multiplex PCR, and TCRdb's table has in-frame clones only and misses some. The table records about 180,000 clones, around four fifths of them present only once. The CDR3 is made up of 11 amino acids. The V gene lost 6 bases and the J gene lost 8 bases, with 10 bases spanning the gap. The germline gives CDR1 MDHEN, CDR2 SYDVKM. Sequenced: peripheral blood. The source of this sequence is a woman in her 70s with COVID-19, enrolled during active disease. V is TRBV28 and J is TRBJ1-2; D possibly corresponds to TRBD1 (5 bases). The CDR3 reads CASRRDHGYTF. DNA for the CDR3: TGTGCCAGCAGGCGGGACCACGGCTACACCTTC.